A single sample is the source of the 13 T cell receptor beta chains below, sequenced in a study of Graves' ophthalmopathy and Graves' hyperthyroidism. CDR3 regions of TCR beta were amplified from RNA transcripts. A first-round RT-PCR used HTBI primers, followed by a second-round multiplex PCR. TCRdb itself ran the multiplex PCR reads through MiXCR, one entry per CDR3 protein. Among under 350,000 distinct CDR3 sequences listed, around a sixth were seen once. Sample: peripheral blood. The receptors shown here come from an adult man with Graves' ophthalmopathy.

This clonotype was counted many times. The V call is TRBV27, the J call TRBJ1-1; 7 bases are a match to TRBD1. V trimming: 3 bases; J trimming: 1 base; junction bases outside the gene matches: 8. The CDR3 is 16 amino acids. The germline gives CDR1 MNHEY, CDR2 SMNVEV (reference sequence). DNA for the CDR3: TGTGCCAGCAGTTTCCTCAGGGGGACAAGGAACACTGAAGCTTTCTTT. As protein: CASSFLRGTRNTEAFF.

This clonotype was picked up a small number of times. The chain carries TRBV12-3 or TRBV12-4 and TRBJ2-5; TRBD1 matches at 8 bases. Trimming took 6 bases from V and 6 from J; bases not matched to a gene: 12. CDR3 size: 15 residues. CDR3 DNA: TGTGCCAGCAGGTCAGGGGGCGCGGGTTCAAAGACCCAGTACTTC. It translates to CASRSGGAGSKTQYF.

This clonotype was counted many times. The DNA of the CDR3 is TGTGCCAGCAGTGGGAGCTCTGGGGCCAACGTCCTGACTTTC. It translates to CASSGSSGANVLTF. The J gene is TRBJ2-6, the V gene TRBV2; D is uncertain. Germline V gene lookup returns CDR1 SNHLY and CDR2 FYNNEI. V lost 4 bases to trimming and J lost 0 bases, with 4 bases between them. The CDR3 length is 14 residues.

There are many counts of this clonotype. This chain links TRBV19 with TRBJ1-1; no clear D gene. The V end lost 3 bases, the J end lost 1 base, and 9 bases lay between the germline ends. This CDR3 region has 14 residues. The germline CDR1 and CDR2 sequences are LNHDA and SQIVND (reference sequence). CDR3 coding DNA: TGTGCCAGTAGTATTTCGGCAGAGAACACTGAAGCTTTCTTT. Its translation: CASSISAENTEAFF. Based on the CDR3 plus reference TRBV19 and TRBJ1-1, the full variable domain is DGGITQSPKYLFRKEGQNVTLSCEQNLNHDAMYWYRQDPGQGLRLIYYSQIVNDFQKGDIAEGYSVSREKKESFPLTVTSAQKNPTAFYLCASSISAENTEAFFGQGTRLTVV.

This clonotype was seen ten or more times. This chain uses TRBV19 with TRBJ1-5; D call uncertain. Germline V gene lookup returns CDR1 LNHDA and CDR2 SQIVND (reference sequence). The V and J ends lost 3 bases and 0 bases respectively, with 12 bases between them. This CDR3 region has 16 residues. CDR3 sequence reads: CASSIKRPISNQPQHF. For the CDR3, the DNA is TGTGCCAGTAGTATTAAGAGACCTATTAGCAATCAGCCCCAGCATTTT.

This clonotype was counted ten times or more. V usage is TRBV15 and J usage is TRBJ1-2; D remains unclear. The CDR3 has 14 amino acids. Looked up from germline, CDR1 is LNHNV and CDR2 is YYDKDF (reference sequence). The ends were cut back, 0 bases at V and 4 bases at J, with 9 bases in the middle. The CDR3 sequence: CATSRDRRSYGYTF. The CDR3 nucleotides read TGTGCCACCAGCAGAGATCGCAGATCCTATGGCTACACCTTC.

This clonotype occurred many times. This chain connects TRBV6-5 to TRBJ2-5, with D tentatively TRBD1 (5 bases). This CDR3 has 15 residues. Trimming took off 6 bases at V and 6 bases at J, with 20 bases between the two ends. CDR1 is MNHEY, CDR2 SVGAGI, per germline. The CDR3 DNA follows: TGTGCCAGCAGGCCTGACAGTGGCGCGATCAAGACCCAGTACTTC. It yields the protein CASRPDSGAIKTQYF.

This clonotype was counted ten times or more. This sequence joins TRBV7-6 and TRBJ1-1, with unresolved D. The germline CDR1 and CDR2 sequences are SGHVS and FNYEAQ. V was shortened by 1 base and J by 1 base, with 7 bases between the two germline ends. The CDR3 is made up of 14 amino acids. CDR3 loop: CASSLERPNTEAFF. In DNA, the CDR3 is TGTGCCAGCAGCTTAGAAAGGCCGAACACTGAAGCTTTCTTT.

There are many counts of this clonotype. The chain combines TRBV5-1 with TRBJ2-2; 11 nucleotides line up with TRBD2. The CDR3 covers 14 residues. Germline lookup yields CDR1 SGHRS and CDR2 YFSETQ. Trimming at V came to 4 bases and at J to 7 bases, leaving 3 bases not matched to a gene. CDR3 DNA sequence: TGCGCCAGCAGCCTGCTAGCGGGAGGCGGGGAGCTGTTTTTT. Translation gives CASSLLAGGGELFF.

This clonotype was counted many times. The genes are TRBV6-5 and TRBJ1-5, with D perhaps matching TRBD1 (6 bases). The CDR3 has 16 residues. Between the trimmed V and J ends, which lost 2 bases and 6 bases, there was a span of 17 bases. Germline CDR1 reads MNHEY; CDR2 reads SVGAGI. The CDR3, as DNA: TGTGCCAGCAGTTACAACCATGGTACAGGGCTTCAGCCCCAGCATTTT. Protein: CASSYNHGTGLQPQHF.

This clonotype was detected many times. The genes are TRBV6-1 and TRBJ2-5, with D tentatively TRBD1 (5 bases). Trimming cost V 6 bases and J 5 bases, with 19 bases left between them. Germline V CDR1 and CDR2: MNHNS, SASEGT. The CDR3 loop spans 15 amino acids. The CDR3 sequence: CASRRGQGSWETQYF. The CDR3 bases are TGTGCCAGCAGGAGAGGCCAGGGATCATGGGAGACCCAGTACTTC.

This clonotype was seen repeatedly, ten times or more. This chain joins TRBV3-1 and TRBJ2-7; 11 bases fit TRBD2. Germline trimming cut 1 base from V and 1 base from J; bases unmatched to any gene: 6. Germline loops: CDR1 LGHDT, CDR2 YNNKEL (reference sequence). The CDR3 runs to 17 residues. Written as DNA, the CDR3 is TGTGCCAGCAGCCAAGGAGTGGGACTAGCGGAATCCTACGAGCAGTACTTC. Translated: CASSQGVGLAESYEQYF.

This clonotype was recorded at least ten times. This chain uses TRBV12-3 or TRBV12-4 with TRBJ2-2, with D possibly being TRBD2 (5 bases). This CDR3 is built from 15 residues. V lost 8 bases to trimming and J lost 1 base, with 14 bases between them. The DNA for the CDR3 is TGTGCCAGCCTCCGGGATACTCTGAACACCGGGGAGCTGTTTTTT. It encodes CASLRDTLNTGELFF.